Sequencing of this T cell receptor (beta chain) was carried out in a study of cytomegalovirus exposure and HLA in healthy donors. About the research overall: There were some 81 million unique TCRs (from HLA-typed donors) in an early data release.

Researchers ran the PCR with 60 Vbeta and 13 Jbeta primers. This table comes from immunoSEQ multiplex PCR, and its TCRdb copy is limited to in-frame clones, with some not included. The sample lists 170,000 or so clones, 70% to 85% occurring once. Findings and caveats of the study: In all likelihood, a cluster of highly shared sequence variants was a sequencing artifact. Accurate prediction of HLA-A and HLA-B alleles (for most subjects) was reportedly achieved from TCR beta sequences. Analyses of presence and absence presupposed an approximately uniform sequencing depth across donors.

Unmatched junction bases numbered 8, after V lost 0 bases and J lost 4 bases. The CDR3 is made up of 17 amino acids. CDR1 and CDR2 (germline): LGHNA, YNFKEQ. Points on this clone: The target antigen is unknown.

The TCR sequence derives from a man between 18 and 35 years old in good health and CMV-seronegative. The V and J genes are TRBV4-2 and TRBJ2-1, with 8 bases that match TRBD1. The sequencing input was PBMCs. For the CDR3, the DNA is TGTGCCAGCAGCCAAGATATTAGGGGACAGGCTTACAATGAGCAGTTCTTC. It is translated as CASSQDIRGQAYNEQFF.